The clone carrying this T cell receptor (beta chain) showed up just a few times. Antigen specificity is unknown. The source of the sample is a study of Tregs in tolerant kidney transplant recipients. Study-level results: Tregs expanded with activated donor B cells seemed most donor-specific.

The data were produced by immunoSEQ multiplex PCR, yet TCRdb's version contains in-frame clones alone and is incomplete. The table includes around 230,000 clones, approximately 83% detected once. CD4+CD25+CD127- Tregs, CD4+CD25- non-Tregs, CD4 and CD8 cells were sorted. This TCR was recovered from a human donor in good health. The sequenced sample consisted of CD4+ T cells from blood.

The CDR3 loop is CASSLVNLNTEAFF. The DNA for the CDR3 is TGTGCCAGCAGCTTGGTTAATCTCAACACTGAAGCTTTCTTT. The chain couples TRBV5-6 to TRBJ1-1; D call uncertain. Trimming took off 0 bases at V and 2 bases at J, with 8 bases between the two ends. The germline CDR1 and CDR2 sequences are SGHDT and YYEEEE. This CDR3 region has 14 residues.